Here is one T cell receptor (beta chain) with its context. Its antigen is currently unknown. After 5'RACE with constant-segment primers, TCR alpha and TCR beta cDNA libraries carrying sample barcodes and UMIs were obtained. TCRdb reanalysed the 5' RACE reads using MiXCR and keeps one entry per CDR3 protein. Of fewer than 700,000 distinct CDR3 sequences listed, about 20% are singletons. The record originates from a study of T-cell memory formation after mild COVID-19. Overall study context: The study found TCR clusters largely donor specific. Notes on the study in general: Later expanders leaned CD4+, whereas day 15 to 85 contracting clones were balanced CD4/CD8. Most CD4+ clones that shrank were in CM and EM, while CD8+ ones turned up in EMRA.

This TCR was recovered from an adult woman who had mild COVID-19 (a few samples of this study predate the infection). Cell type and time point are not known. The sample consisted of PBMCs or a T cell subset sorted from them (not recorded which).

CDR3 protein: CASSQDRALSNQPQHF. The CDR3 DNA follows: TGCGCCAGCAGCCAAGACCGGGCCCTTAGCAATCAGCCCCAGCATTTT. V and J are TRBV4-1 and TRBJ1-5; D remains ambiguous. In germline, CDR1 is MGHRA, CDR2 YSYEKL. Trimming took 0 bases from V and 0 from J, leaving 9 bases between them. The CDR3 consists of 16 residues.